This TCR beta chain was recovered during a study of cytomegalovirus exposure and HLA in healthy donors (dated 2017 in TCRdb). Regarding the study in general: According to a later analysis, one platform produced both the 120 validation repertoires and the 670 or so repertoires of the first cohort. Besides the first cohort of approximately 710 subjects, a separate validation cohort made up of around 120 different subjects was used. To predict cytomegalovirus infection status, the study combined high-throughput TCR immunosequencing, statistical association of individual TCRs with disease status, and machine learning. The study aimed to test whether signatures of past pathogen exposure could be identified by cataloging public T cell receptors.

Its CDR3 holds 14 amino acids, cysteine through phenylalanine. Here the CDR3 DNA is all that survives: 42 bases in frame from base 1. The V and J ends are trimmed by 5 bases and 2 bases, leaving 12 bases between them. CDR1 SGHTA and CDR2 FQGNSA are derived from the germline V gene. The library was produced with the immunoSEQ multiplex PCR assay. The study's processing was this. A statistical classification framework was developed to diagnose cytomegalovirus status using the catalog of TCR beta chain sequences. TCRdb mirrors the immuneACCESS table, restricted to in-frame sequences. Some clones are absent from its copies; in checked studies, under half trace to an unresolved V gene, and the reason for the others is unknown. D and trimming were read from the DNA, whereas the V and J calls and clone size are those reported in that table. This sample comprises about 160,000 clones, around 89% of them detected only once. The ten largest clones add up to around 3% of the sample.

As regards this clone: There is no known antigen for this receptor. Nothing much larger sits one base from this clone, and base qualities are not available.

Separate from the roughly 650-subject first cohort, the validation cohort of roughly 110 subjects was the group to which the donors belonged. Summary of the overall study and its limitations: Subsequent analysis determined that TCRs grouped into clusters in the first cohort also showed a tendency toward co-occurrence across the roughly 130 validation repertoires, and approximately 94% of cluster scores exceeded 0. The classifier was reported to diagnose cytomegalovirus status with high specificity and sensitivity in both the original cohort and the validation cohort. A later analysis lacked HLA typing for the validation cohort, so it scored co-occurrence in that cohort across all 110 or so repertoires. While some public TCRs were present in many individuals, most TCR sequences turned up only very rarely across donors. The authors suggested that the approach could potentially be generalized to other disease states and immunological phenotypes. In the study, around 150 TCR beta chains were listed as associated with cytomegalovirus. Three of the identified cytomegalovirus-associated TCR beta chains were confirmed in vitro to be specific for cytomegalovirus antigens.

Input material: PBMCs. The chain is assembled from TRBV7-2 and TRBJ2-5; a tentative D call is TRBD1 (6 bases match). The receptor was isolated from a man aged 18 to 35 in good health and CMV-seronegative. In nucleotides, the sequence is TGTGCCAGCAGCACTGGACAGATGCAAGAGACCCAGTACTTC. Translation gives CASSTGQMQETQYF.